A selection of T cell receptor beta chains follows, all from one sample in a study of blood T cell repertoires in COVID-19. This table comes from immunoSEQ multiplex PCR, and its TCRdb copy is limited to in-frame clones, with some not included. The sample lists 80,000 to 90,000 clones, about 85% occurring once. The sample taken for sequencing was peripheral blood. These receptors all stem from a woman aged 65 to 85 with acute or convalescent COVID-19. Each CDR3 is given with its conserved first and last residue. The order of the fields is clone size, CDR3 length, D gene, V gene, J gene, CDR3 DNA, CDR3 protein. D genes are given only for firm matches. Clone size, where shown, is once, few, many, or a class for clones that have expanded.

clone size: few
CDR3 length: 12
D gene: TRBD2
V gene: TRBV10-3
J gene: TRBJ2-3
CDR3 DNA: TGTGCCATCGAAGCGGGATCAGATACGCAGTATTTT
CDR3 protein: CAIEAGSDTQYF

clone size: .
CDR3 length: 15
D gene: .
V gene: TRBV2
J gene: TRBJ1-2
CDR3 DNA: TGTGCCAGCAGTGAAGACAGGGAAGCTAACTATGGCTACACCTTC
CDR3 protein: CASSEDREANYGYTF

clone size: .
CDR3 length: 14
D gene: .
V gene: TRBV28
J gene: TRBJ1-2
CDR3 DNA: TGTGCCAGCAGCTCTTTGGGGGGGGCCAATGGCTACACCTTC
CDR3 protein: CASSSLGGANGYTF

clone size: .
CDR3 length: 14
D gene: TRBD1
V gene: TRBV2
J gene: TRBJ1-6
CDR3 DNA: TGTGCCAGCAGGGCTGGGACAGAGAATTCACCCCTCCACTTT
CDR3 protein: CASRAGTENSPLHF

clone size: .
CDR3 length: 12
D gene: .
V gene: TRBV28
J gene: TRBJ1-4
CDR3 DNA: TGTGCCAGCAGTGAACAGGGAAACAAACTGTTTTTT
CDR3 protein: CASSEQGNKLFF

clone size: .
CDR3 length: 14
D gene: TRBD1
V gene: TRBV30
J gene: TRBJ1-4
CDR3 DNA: TGTGCCTGGAGTCACGGGACAGGATCCGAAAAACTGTTTTTT
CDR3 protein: CAWSHGTGSEKLFF

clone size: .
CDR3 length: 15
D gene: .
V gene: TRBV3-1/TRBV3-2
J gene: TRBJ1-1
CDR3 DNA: TGTGCCAGCAGCCAGGTCCAGGGCGGCCGTAGAGAAGCTTTCTTT
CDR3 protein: CASSQVQGGRREAFF

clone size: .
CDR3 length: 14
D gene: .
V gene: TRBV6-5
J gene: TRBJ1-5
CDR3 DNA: TGTGCCAGCTACGCGACAGGCATGAATCAGCCCCAGCATTTT
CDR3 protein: CASYATGMNQPQHF

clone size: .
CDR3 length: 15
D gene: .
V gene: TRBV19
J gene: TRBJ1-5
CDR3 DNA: TGTGCCAGTGTCCGAACCGACAGTCTCAATCAGCCCCAGCATTTT
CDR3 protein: CASVRTDSLNQPQHF

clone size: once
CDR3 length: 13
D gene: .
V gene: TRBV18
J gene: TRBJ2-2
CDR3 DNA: TGTGCCAGCTCACCAGTCGACACCGGGGAGCTGTTTTTT
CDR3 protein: CASSPVDTGELFF

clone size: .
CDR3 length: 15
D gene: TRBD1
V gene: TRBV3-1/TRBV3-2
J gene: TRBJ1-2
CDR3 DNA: TGTGCCAGCAGCCAAGGGACAGGGACTAACTATGGCTACACCTTC
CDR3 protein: CASSQGTGTNYGYTF

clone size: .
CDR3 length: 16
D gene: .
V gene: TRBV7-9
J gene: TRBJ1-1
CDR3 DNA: TGTGCCAGCAGCTCCCCAGGGTCTGCCATGCCCACTGAAGCTTTCTTT
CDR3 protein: CASSSPGSAMPTEAFF

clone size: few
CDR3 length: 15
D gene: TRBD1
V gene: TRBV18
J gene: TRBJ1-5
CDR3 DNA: TGTGCCAGCTCACCCGGACAGGGAAACGTTCAGCCCCAGCATTTT
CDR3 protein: CASSPGQGNVQPQHF

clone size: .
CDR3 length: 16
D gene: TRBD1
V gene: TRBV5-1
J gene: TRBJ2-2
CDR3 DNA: TGCGCCAGCAGCCTGGGGACAGGGGCGAGAACCGGGGAGCTGTTTTTT
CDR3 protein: CASSLGTGARTGELFF

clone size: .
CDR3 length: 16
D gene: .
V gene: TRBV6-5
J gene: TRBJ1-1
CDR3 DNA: TGTGCCAGCAGTTCCTACAGGGAAACGCGAAACACTGAAGCTTTCTTT
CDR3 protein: CASSSYRETRNTEAFF

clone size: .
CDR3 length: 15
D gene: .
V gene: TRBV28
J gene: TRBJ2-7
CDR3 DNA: TGTGCCAGCAGGTCAGGGGCCTCAGGCTCCTACGAGCAGTACTTC
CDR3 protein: CASRSGASGSYEQYF

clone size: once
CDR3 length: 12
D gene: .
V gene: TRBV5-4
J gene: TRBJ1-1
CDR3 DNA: TGTGCCAGCAGTTCAGATTCCACTGAAGCTTTCTTT
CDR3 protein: CASSSDSTEAFF

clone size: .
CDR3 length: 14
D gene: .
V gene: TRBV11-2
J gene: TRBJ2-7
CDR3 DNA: TGTGCCAGCAGCTTAGTGGGACAATTCTACGAGCAGTACTTC
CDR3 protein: CASSLVGQFYEQYF

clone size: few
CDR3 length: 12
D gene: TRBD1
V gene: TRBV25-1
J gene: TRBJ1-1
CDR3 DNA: TGTGCCAGCCAGACAGGGTACACTGAAGCTTTCTTT
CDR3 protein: CASQTGYTEAFF

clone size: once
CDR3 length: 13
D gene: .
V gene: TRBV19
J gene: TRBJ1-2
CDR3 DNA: TGTGCCAGTAGTTTCATGGCCAACTATGGCTACACCTTC
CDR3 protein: CASSFMANYGYTF

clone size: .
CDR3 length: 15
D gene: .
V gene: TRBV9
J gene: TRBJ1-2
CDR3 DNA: TGTGCCAGCAGCGTAGGTTCAGGGTTTAACTATGGCTACACCTTC
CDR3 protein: CASSVGSGFNYGYTF

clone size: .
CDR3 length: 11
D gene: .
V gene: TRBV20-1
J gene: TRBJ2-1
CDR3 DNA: TGCAGTGTGGGCGTCAACAATGAGCAGTTCTTC
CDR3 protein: CSVGVNNEQFF

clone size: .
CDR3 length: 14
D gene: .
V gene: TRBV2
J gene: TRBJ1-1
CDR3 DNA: TGTGCCAGCAGGGACAGAGTATCTAACACTGAAGCTTTCTTT
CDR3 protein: CASRDRVSNTEAFF

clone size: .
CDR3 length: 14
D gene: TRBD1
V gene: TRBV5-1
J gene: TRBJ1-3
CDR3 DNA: TGCGCCAGCAGCTCACAGGGGACTGGAAACACCATATATTTT
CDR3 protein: CASSSQGTGNTIYF

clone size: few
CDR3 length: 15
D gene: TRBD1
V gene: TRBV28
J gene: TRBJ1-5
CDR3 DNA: TGTGCCAGCAGCTCCGGACAGGGGCTTGGGCAGCCCCAGCATTTT
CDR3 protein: CASSSGQGLGQPQHF

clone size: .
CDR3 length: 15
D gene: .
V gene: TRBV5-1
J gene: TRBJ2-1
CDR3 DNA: TGCGCCAGCAGTTCCGCGGGGTCCACCTACAATGAGCAGTTCTTC
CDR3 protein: CASSSAGSTYNEQFF

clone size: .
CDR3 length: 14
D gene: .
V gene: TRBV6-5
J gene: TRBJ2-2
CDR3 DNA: TGTGCCAGCAGGACACAGGGTCCGCAGTGGGAGCTGTTTTTT
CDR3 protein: CASRTQGPQWELFF

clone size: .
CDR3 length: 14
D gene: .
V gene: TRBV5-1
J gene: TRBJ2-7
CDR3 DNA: TGCGCCAGCAGCTTGTTCGCGCAGGGTGCTCAGCAGTACTTC
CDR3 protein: CASSLFAQGAQQYF

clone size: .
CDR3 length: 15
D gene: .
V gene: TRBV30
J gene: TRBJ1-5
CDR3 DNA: TGTGCCTGGAGCCCAAAGGGGAAGAGCAATCAGCCCCAGCATTTT
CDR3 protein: CAWSPKGKSNQPQHF

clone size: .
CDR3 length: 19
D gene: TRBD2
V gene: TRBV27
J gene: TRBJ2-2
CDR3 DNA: TGTGCCAGCAGTATCCTCGGCGCTAGCGGGGGGCAAGGCACCGGGGAGCTGTTTTTT
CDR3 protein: CASSILGASGGQGTGELFF

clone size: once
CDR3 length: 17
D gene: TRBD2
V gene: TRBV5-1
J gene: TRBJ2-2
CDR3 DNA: TGCGCCAGCAGCCGCACGACTAGCTGGTCGAACACCGGGGAGCTGTTTTTT
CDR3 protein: CASSRTTSWSNTGELFF

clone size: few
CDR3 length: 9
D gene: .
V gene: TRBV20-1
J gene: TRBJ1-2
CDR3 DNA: TGCAGTGCCCCCCCCGTCTACACCTTC
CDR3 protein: CSAPPVYTF

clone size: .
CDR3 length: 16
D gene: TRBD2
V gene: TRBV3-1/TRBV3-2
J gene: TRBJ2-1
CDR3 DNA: TGTGCCAGCAGCCCTCTGACTAGCGGGGGGGAAAACGGGCAGTTCTTC
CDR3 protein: CASSPLTSGGENGQFF

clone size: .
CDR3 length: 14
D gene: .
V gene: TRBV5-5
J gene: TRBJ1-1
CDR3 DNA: TGTGCCAGCAGCTTGCGGCGGGTGAACACTGAAGCTTTCTTT
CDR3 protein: CASSLRRVNTEAFF

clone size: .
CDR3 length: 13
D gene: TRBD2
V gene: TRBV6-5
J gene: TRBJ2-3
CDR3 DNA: TGTGCCAGCAGGACGGCGGGGGGGTACGCGCAGTATTTT
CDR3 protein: CASRTAGGYAQYF

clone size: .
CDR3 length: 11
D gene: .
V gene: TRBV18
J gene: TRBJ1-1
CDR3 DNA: TGTGCCAGCTCACCGACAGGAGAAGCTTTCTTT
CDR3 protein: CASSPTGEAFF

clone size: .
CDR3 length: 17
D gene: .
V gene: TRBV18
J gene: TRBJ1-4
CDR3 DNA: TGTGCCAGCTCACTGAGGGTTTCGGACGTATGGAATGAAAAACTGTTTTTT
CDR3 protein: CASSLRVSDVWNEKLFF

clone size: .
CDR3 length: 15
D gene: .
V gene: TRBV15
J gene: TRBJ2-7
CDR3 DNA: TGTGCCACCAGCAGAGGGGGCACAGACCTCTACGAGCAGTACTTC
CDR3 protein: CATSRGGTDLYEQYF

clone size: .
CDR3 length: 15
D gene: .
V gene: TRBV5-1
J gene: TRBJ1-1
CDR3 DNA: TGCGCCAGCAGCTTGAGTTTTACCGAGACAGTCTCAGCTTTCTTT
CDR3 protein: CASSLSFTETVSAFF

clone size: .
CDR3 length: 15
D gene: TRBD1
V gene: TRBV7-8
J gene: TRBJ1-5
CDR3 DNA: TGTGCCAGCAGCTTGGTGGGGGACAGGGCGCAGCCCCAGCATTTT
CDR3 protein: CASSLVGDRAQPQHF

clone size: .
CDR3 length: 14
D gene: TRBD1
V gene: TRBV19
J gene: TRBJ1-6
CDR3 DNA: TGTGCCAGTAGTACCGGGACAGGGGTATCACCCCTCCACTTT
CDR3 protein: CASSTGTGVSPLHF

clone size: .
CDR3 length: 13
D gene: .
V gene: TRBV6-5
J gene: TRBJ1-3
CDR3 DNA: TGTGCCAGCAGTACCGGGGGTGGAAACACCATATATTTT
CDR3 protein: CASSTGGGNTIYF

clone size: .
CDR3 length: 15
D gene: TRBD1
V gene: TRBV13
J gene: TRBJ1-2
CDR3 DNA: TGTGCCAGCAGCTTAGGCCGACAGGGGTTCTTTGGCTACACCTTC
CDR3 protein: CASSLGRQGFFGYTF

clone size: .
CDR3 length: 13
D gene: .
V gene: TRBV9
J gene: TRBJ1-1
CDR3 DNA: TGTGCCAGCAGCGTAGCTCCAGACACTGAAGCTTTCTTT
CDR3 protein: CASSVAPDTEAFF

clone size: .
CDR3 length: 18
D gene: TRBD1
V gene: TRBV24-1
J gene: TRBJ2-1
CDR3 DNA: TGTGCCACCAGTGATTCGATGACAGGGGTTCAGCGATACAATGAGCAGTTCTTC
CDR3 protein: CATSDSMTGVQRYNEQFF

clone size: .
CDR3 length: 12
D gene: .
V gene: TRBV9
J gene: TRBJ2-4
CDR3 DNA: TGTGCCAGCGGGAGCGAGGAAAACATTCAGTACTTC
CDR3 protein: CASGSEENIQYF

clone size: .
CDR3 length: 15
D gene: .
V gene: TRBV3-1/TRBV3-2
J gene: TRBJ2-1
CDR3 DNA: TGTGCCAGCAGCCATTCCGGGGGACCCAACAATGAGCAGTTCTTC
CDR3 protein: CASSHSGGPNNEQFF

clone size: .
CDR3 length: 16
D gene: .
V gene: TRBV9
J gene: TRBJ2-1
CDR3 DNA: TGTGCCAGCAGTCACCTCGGGGGCGGGGGATCTAATGAGCAGTTCTTC
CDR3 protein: CASSHLGGGGSNEQFF

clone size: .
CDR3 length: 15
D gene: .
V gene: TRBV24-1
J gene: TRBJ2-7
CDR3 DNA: TGTGCCACCAGTGATTCTACCGGGACATCCTACGAGCAGTACTTC
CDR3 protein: CATSDSTGTSYEQYF

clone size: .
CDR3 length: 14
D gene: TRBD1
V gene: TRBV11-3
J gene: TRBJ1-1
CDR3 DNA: TGTGCCAGCAGTCGAACAGGGGGCATCACTGAAGCTTTCTTT
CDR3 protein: CASSRTGGITEAFF

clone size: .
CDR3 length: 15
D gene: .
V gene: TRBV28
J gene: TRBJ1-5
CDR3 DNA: TGTGCCAGCAACCGGGGACTATATAGCAATCAGCCCCAGCATTTT
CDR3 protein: CASNRGLYSNQPQHF

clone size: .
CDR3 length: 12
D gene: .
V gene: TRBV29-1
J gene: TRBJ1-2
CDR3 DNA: TGCAGCGTTGAGGCTGCCTCCTATGGCTACACCTTC
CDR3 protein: CSVEAASYGYTF

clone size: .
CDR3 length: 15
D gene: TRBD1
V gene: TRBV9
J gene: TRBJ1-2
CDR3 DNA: TGTGCCAGCAGCGAGGAGGGGGCAGGGTGGAATGGCTACACCTTC
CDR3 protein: CASSEEGAGWNGYTF

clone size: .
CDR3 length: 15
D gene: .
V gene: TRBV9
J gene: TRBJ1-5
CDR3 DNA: TGTGCCAGCAGCCCACAGGGAAATAGCAATCAGCCCCAGCATTTT
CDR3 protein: CASSPQGNSNQPQHF

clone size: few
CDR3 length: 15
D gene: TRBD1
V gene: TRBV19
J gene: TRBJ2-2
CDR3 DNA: TGTGCCAGTAGGCGACAGGGGGCGCGCACCGGGGAGCTGTTTTTT
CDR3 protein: CASRRQGARTGELFF

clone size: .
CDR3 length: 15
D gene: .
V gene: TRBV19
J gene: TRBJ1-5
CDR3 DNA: TGTGCCAGTAGTATAGGAGGAGGGGTTGATCAGCCCCAGCATTTT
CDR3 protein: CASSIGGGVDQPQHF

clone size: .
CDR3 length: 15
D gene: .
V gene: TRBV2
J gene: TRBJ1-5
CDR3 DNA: TGTGCCAGCAGTGATCCCGACTTGGGCAATCAGCCCCAGCATTTT
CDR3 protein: CASSDPDLGNQPQHF

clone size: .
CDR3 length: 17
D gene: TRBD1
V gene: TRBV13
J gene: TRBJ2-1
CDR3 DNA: TGTGCCAGCAGCGCCACCGGGTCAGGGGGCGCAGACAATGAGCAGTTCTTC
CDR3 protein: CASSATGSGGADNEQFF

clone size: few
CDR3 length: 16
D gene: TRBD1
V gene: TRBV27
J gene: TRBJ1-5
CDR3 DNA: TGTGCCAGCAGTTCGGGGACAGCTTATAGCAATCAGCCCCAGCATTTT
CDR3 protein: CASSSGTAYSNQPQHF

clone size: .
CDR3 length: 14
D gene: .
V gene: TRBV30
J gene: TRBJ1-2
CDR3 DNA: TGTGCCTGGAGTCCCATCGGCGGGGGGTATGGCTACACCTTC
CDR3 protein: CAWSPIGGGYGYTF